What follows are 30 T cell receptor beta chains derived from one specimen sequenced in a study of cytomegalovirus exposure and HLA in healthy donors. The PCR employed 60 Vbeta primers together with 13 Jbeta primers. The assay was immunoSEQ multiplex PCR, and TCRdb's table has in-frame clones only and misses some. The sample holds 150,000 or so clones, 84% seen once. Specimen: PBMCs. Receptors were obtained from a man aged 50 or older in good health and CMV-seropositive.

The rearrangement links TRBV6-5 to TRBJ1-5; TRBD1 aligns across 8 bases. J gave up 6 bases and V 6 bases, and 10 bases lay outside the gene matches. The CDR3 has 15 residues. Germline V CDR1 and CDR2: MNHEY, SVGAGI. The CDR3 region is CASSSGPQGAQPQHF. DNA of the CDR3: TGTGCCAGCAGCTCCGGGCCCCAGGGGGCTCAGCCCCAGCATTTT.

This clone has only one observation. The chain employs TRBV11-3 and TRBJ2-5, with TRBD1 as a possible D gene (7 bases). The V end lost 5 bases, the J end lost 4 bases, and 17 bases lay between the germline ends. CDR1 SGHNT and CDR2 YENEEA come from the germline V gene. The length of the CDR3 is 15 residues. CDR3 amino acids: CASSLGGGEGETQYF. In DNA form, the CDR3 reads TGTGCCAGCAGCCTCGGAGGGGGCGAAGGAGAGACCCAGTACTTC.

The chain combines TRBV11-2 with TRBJ2-7; TRBD2 is a possible D gene (5 bases). Trimming stripped 7 bases from V and 9 bases from J, with 22 bases between. CDR1 is SGHAT and CDR2 is FQNNGV in the germline V gene. The CDR3 runs to 14 residues. In DNA form, the CDR3 reads TGTGCCAGCACCCTAGGACTGGGCTACCCGGGGCAGTACTTC. It is translated as CASTLGLGYPGQYF.

This clone showed up just a few times. The chain uses TRBV25-1 and TRBJ2-2; D possibly corresponds to TRBD2 (6 bases). Germline-derived CDR1 and CDR2 are MGHDK and SYGVNS. The length of the CDR3 is 16 residues. The germline V and J ends were trimmed by 6 bases and 7 bases, with 21 bases remaining between them. This CDR3 is CASSPEPGLGGGELFF. In DNA, the CDR3 is TGTGCCAGCAGCCCGGAACCGGGACTGGGGGGCGGGGAGCTGTTTTTT.

V gene TRBV19 combines with J gene TRBJ1-2, with 9 bases fitting TRBD1. The germline gives CDR1 LNHDA, CDR2 SQIVND (reference sequence). V lost 6 bases to trimming and J lost 8 bases; unmatched junction nucleotides: 4. The CDR3 runs 12 residues. CDR3 in amino acids: CASRTGGEGYTF. CDR3 nucleotide sequence: TGTGCCAGTAGGACAGGGGGGGAAGGCTACACCTTC.

The chain uses TRBV11-2 and TRBJ1-2; 7 bases align to TRBD1. Per germline, CDR1 SGHAT and CDR2 FQNNGV. The CDR3 runs to 13 residues. The trim removed 5 bases at V and 4 bases at J, leaving 4 bases unmatched. CDR3 in amino acids: CASSLGGSYGYTF. CDR3 coding DNA: TGTGCCAGCAGCCTAGGGGGCAGCTATGGCTACACCTTC.

The chain has TRBV29-1 and TRBJ2-5; 9 nucleotides align to TRBD2. Germline CDR1 SQVTM, CDR2 ANQGSEA. This CDR3 region has 16 residues. Unmatched junction bases numbered 14, after V lost 6 bases and J lost 3 bases. The CDR3 region is CSVGAVAGVEKETQYF. The CDR3 DNA is TGCAGCGTGGGGGCGGTAGCGGGAGTAGAGAAAGAGACCCAGTACTTC.

The chain has TRBV6-5 and TRBJ2-3; 9 positions match TRBD2. V shed 2 bases and J 3 bases; nucleotides not matched to a gene: 3. There are 15 residues in the CDR3. Germline V gene sequence: CDR1 MNHEY, CDR2 SVGAGI. CDR3 amino acids: CASSYLAGRTDTQYF. The CDR3 nucleotides read TGTGCCAGCAGTTACCTAGCGGGGCGGACAGATACGCAGTATTTT.

J is TRBJ2-3 and V is TRBV5-1; D call uncertain. CDR1 is SGHRS, CDR2 YFSETQ, per germline. Trimming stripped 5 bases from V and 2 bases from J, with 6 bases between. This CDR3 is built from 12 residues. The CDR3 DNA sequence: TGCGCCAGCAGTCAAGCCACAGATACGCAGTATTTT. It encodes CASSQATDTQYF.

V gene TRBV20-1 combines with J gene TRBJ1-4; unclear D gene. Germline V lookup: CDR1 DFQATT, CDR2 SNEGSKA (reference sequence). The CDR3 covers 11 residues. Trimming removed 3 bases from V and 7 bases from J, with 6 bases in between. The CDR3 sequence is CSAREVEKLFF. CDR3 sequence (DNA): TGCAGTGCTAGGGAGGTTGAAAAACTGTTTTTT.

The chain carries TRBV10-2 and TRBJ2-2, with 10 bases aligning to TRBD1. Germline loops: CDR1 WSHSY, CDR2 SAAADI. This CDR3 has 17 amino acids. The ends lost 8 bases at V and 4 bases at J; junction bases unmatched: 13. This CDR3 reads CASSLTGGVIGTGELFF. The CDR3 nucleotides are TGCGCCAGCTCCTTGACAGGGGGCGTGATTGGCACCGGGGAGCTGTTTTTT.

The rearrangement uses TRBV7-2 and TRBJ2-5; no definite D call. The CDR3 is 15 residues long. V lost 2 bases and J lost 2, with 12 bases in between. Per germline, CDR1 SGHTA and CDR2 FQGNSA. The CDR3 reads CASSLTESTQETQYF. In DNA, the CDR3 is TGTGCCAGCAGCTTAACGGAATCGACTCAAGAGACCCAGTACTTC.

The chain employs TRBV6-6 and TRBJ2-3; a possible D gene is TRBD1 (6 bases). The germline gives CDR1 MNHNY, CDR2 SVGAGI (reference sequence). CDR3 size: 14 residues. Trimming stripped 5 bases from V and 2 bases from J, with 11 bases between. Here the CDR3 reads CASSHWTDTDTQYF. As DNA, the CDR3 is TGTGCCAGCAGTCATTGGACAGACACAGATACGCAGTATTTT.

The chain employs TRBV19 and TRBJ2-3; 9 bases are shared with TRBD1. V shed 3 bases and J 2 bases; nucleotides not matched to a gene: 3. The germline V gene encodes CDR1 LNHDA and CDR2 SQIVND (reference sequence). The CDR3 consists of 15 residues. CDR3 in amino acids: CASSIRDRVTDTQYF. CDR3 DNA sequence: TGTGCCAGTAGTATCCGGGACAGGGTCACAGATACGCAGTATTTT. Full variable domain (rest looked up from reference TRBV19 and TRBJ2-3): DGGITQSPKYLFRKEGQNVTLSCEQNLNHDAMYWYRQDPGQGLRLIYYSQIVNDFQKGDIAEGYSVSREKKESFPLTVTSAQKNPTAFYLCASSIRDRVTDTQYFGPGTRLTVL.

The chain has TRBV19 and TRBJ1-1, with TRBD1 as a possible D gene (6 bases). V shed 7 bases and J shed 5 bases, with 14 bases lying between them. CDR3 length equals 13 residues. Germline lookup yields CDR1 LNHDA and CDR2 SQIVND (reference sequence). The CDR3 sequence is CASMSRGGTEAFF. In nucleotides, the CDR3 is TGTGCCAGTATGAGCAGGGGAGGGACTGAAGCTTTCTTT. The whole variable domain, remainder taken from reference TRBV19 and TRBJ1-1, is DGGITQSPKYLFRKEGQNVTLSCEQNLNHDAMYWYRQDPGQGLRLIYYSQIVNDFQKGDIAEGYSVSREKKESFPLTVTSAQKNPTAFYLCASMSRGGTEAFFGQGTRLTVV.

This chain links TRBV9 with TRBJ2-2; 14 bases agree with TRBD2. V trimming: 6 bases; J trimming: 0 bases; junction bases outside the gene matches: 10. The germline gives CDR1 SGDLS, CDR2 YYNGEE. CDR3 length: 19 amino acids. The CDR3 spells CASTPQGTSGGSNTGELFF. CDR3 coding DNA: TGTGCCAGCACCCCACAGGGGACTAGCGGGGGATCGAACACCGGGGAGCTGTTTTTT. The full variable domain, in which reference TRBV9 and TRBJ2-2 provide the parts outside the CDR3, is DSGVTQTPKHLITATGQRVTLRCSPRSGDLSVYWYQQSLDQGLQFLIQYYNGEERAKGNILERFSAQQFPDLHSELNLSSLELGDSALYFCASTPQGTSGGSNTGELFFGEGSRLTVL.

The chain recombines TRBV10-3 with TRBJ2-2, with 14 bases fitting TRBD2. After removal of 3 bases from V and 4 bases from J, the junction contained 7 bases not matched to a gene. Germline CDR1 is ENHRY and CDR2 is SYGVKD. The CDR3 consists of 18 residues. The CDR3 nucleotides are TGTGCCATCAGTGACGGACTAGCGGGGGGCTCGCCCACCGGGGAGCTGTTTTTT. Translated, it gives CAISDGLAGGSPTGELFF.

A remark on this clone: Additional DNA sequences in this sample encode the identical CDR3. The genes are TRBV5-4 and TRBJ2-3; D not resolved. Germline CDR1 SGHNT, CDR2 YYREEE (reference sequence). V was clipped by 4 bases and J by 6 bases, with 9 bases between them. The CDR3 is made up of 12 amino acids. This chain's CDR3 is CASSLTRDTQYF. Written as DNA, the CDR3 is TGTGCCAGCAGCCTCACGAGGGATACGCAGTATTTT.

V usage is TRBV9 and J usage is TRBJ2-5; TRBD2 matches at 9 bases. The assigned J gene may be wrong: the sequence end matches TRBJ2-7 better. The germline V gene has CDR1 SGDLS and CDR2 YYNGEE. The CDR3 totals 15 residues. CDR3 residues: CASSAETSGSYEQYF. The CDR3 DNA reads TGTGCCAGCAGCGCCGAGACTAGCGGCTCCTACGAGCAGTACTTC.

The rearrangement links TRBV6-1 to TRBJ1-6; D gene ambiguous. The CDR3 is 16 residues long. Germline CDR1 is MNHNS and CDR2 is SASEGT. The germline V and J ends were trimmed by 2 bases and 0 bases, with 8 bases remaining between them. CDR3 sequence reads: CASSEIASSYNSPLHF. The DNA of the CDR3 is TGTGCCAGCAGTGAAATAGCTAGCTCCTATAATTCACCCCTCCACTTT.

The chain carries TRBV15 and TRBJ2-7; 10 bases are shared with TRBD1. Per germline, CDR1 LNHNV and CDR2 YYDKDF (reference sequence). J gave up 7 bases and V 0 bases, and 3 bases lay outside the gene matches. The CDR3 sequence is 14 residues long. For the CDR3, the DNA is TGTGCCACCAGCAGAGACAGGGGACAGGGGGAGCAGTACTTC. It specifies CATSRDRGQGEQYF.

The chain uses TRBV7-3 and TRBJ1-5; D possibly corresponds to TRBD1 (5 bases). The V end lost 5 bases, the J end lost 7 bases, and 12 bases lay between the germline ends. The V gene's germline CDR1 is SGHTA and CDR2 FQGTGA. This CDR3 region has 13 residues. The CDR3 sequence: CASSLAGGQPQHF. DNA for the CDR3: TGTGCCAGCAGCCTCGCCGGGGGGCAGCCCCAGCATTTT. The whole variable domain, remainder taken from reference TRBV7-3 and TRBJ1-5, is GAGVSQTPSNKVTEKGKYVELRCDPISGHTALYWYRQSLGQGPEFLIYFQGTGAADDSGLPNDRFFAVRPEGSVSTLKIQRTERGDSAVYLCASSLAGGQPQHFGDGTRLSIL.

The genes are TRBV6-5 and TRBJ2-7, with 7 positions matching TRBD1. The V segment lost 5 bases and the J segment 1 base; nucleotides outside the gene matches: 5. Germline V gene sequence: CDR1 MNHEY, CDR2 SVGAGI. This CDR3 spans 14 amino acids. CDR3 bases: TGTGCCAGCAGTCCATACAGGGGTTCCTACGAGCAGTACGTC. The encoded protein is CASSPYRGSYEQYV.

The chain has TRBV13 and TRBJ2-2; D may be TRBD2 (6 bases). The CDR3 is made up of 18 amino acids. V was pared by 4 bases and J by 0 bases, with 18 bases between. Germline lookup yields CDR1 PRHDT and CDR2 FYEKMQ (reference sequence). Written as DNA, the CDR3 is TGTGCCAGCAGCTCTCCGGGACTTGGTCGAGCGAACACCGGGGAGCTGTTTTTT. It specifies CASSSPGLGRANTGELFF.

The V and J genes are TRBV7-7 and TRBJ2-5; TRBD1 is a possible D gene (5 bases). The CDR3 is 13 amino acids. Germline CDR1 reads SSHAT; CDR2 reads FNYEAQ (reference sequence). The ends were cut back, 5 bases at V and 2 bases at J, with 9 bases in the middle. CDR3 in DNA: TGTGCCAGCAGCCCGGACAAGCAAGAGACCCAGTACTTC. This translates into CASSPDKQETQYF.

This chain uses TRBV29-1 with TRBJ1-1; a weak D match, TRBD1 (5 bases). This CDR3 comprises 12 residues. Trimming left V 8 bases short and J 2 bases short, with 12 bases between. From germline, CDR1 is SQVTM and CDR2 ANQGSEA. The CDR3 region is CSLRAPNTEAFF. The CDR3 DNA reads as TGCAGCCTCAGGGCCCCCAACACTGAAGCTTTCTTT.

The gene calls are TRBV6-6 and TRBJ1-2; 9 bases map to TRBD1. CDR1 and CDR2 from the germline V gene are MNHNY and SVGAGI (reference sequence). Trimming cost V 6 bases and J 8 bases; bases outside gene matches: 16. The CDR3 sequence is 16 residues long. Here the CDR3 DNA reads TGTGCCAGCAGCTCCGGGACAGGGCACAACAGTTTGGGCTACACCTTC. Translated: CASSSGTGHNSLGYTF.

The rearrangement links TRBV7-3 to TRBJ2-2; D may be TRBD2 (6 bases). The length of the CDR3 is 14 residues. Trimming removed 8 bases at V and 0 bases at J, with 10 bases between. Germline lookup yields CDR1 SGHTA and CDR2 FQGTGA. The CDR3 is CASRRASNTGELFF. As DNA, the CDR3 is TGTGCCAGCCGGAGGGCTTCGAACACCGGGGAGCTGTTTTTT.

Regarding this clone: Other DNA sequences in this specimen translate into the identical CDR3. The gene calls are TRBV5-4 and TRBJ1-2; D not resolved. The V end was cut by 0 bases, the J end by 4 bases, with 7 bases between. Germline V gene data show CDR1 as SGHNT and CDR2 as YYREEE (reference sequence). This CDR3 has 13 residues. CDR3 amino acids: CASSLAGTYGYTF. CDR3 nucleotide sequence: TGTGCCAGCAGCTTGGCGGGAACCTATGGCTACACCTTC.

The V call is TRBV5-1, the J call TRBJ2-7, with 9 bases fitting TRBD1. CDR3 length: 14 residues. Unmatched junction bases numbered 3, after V lost 3 bases and J lost 2 bases. The germline gives CDR1 SGHRS, CDR2 YFSETQ. In DNA form, the CDR3 reads TGCGCCAGCAGCTCCGGGACAGGGCCCTACGAGCAGTACTTC. Translating gives CASSSGTGPYEQYF.